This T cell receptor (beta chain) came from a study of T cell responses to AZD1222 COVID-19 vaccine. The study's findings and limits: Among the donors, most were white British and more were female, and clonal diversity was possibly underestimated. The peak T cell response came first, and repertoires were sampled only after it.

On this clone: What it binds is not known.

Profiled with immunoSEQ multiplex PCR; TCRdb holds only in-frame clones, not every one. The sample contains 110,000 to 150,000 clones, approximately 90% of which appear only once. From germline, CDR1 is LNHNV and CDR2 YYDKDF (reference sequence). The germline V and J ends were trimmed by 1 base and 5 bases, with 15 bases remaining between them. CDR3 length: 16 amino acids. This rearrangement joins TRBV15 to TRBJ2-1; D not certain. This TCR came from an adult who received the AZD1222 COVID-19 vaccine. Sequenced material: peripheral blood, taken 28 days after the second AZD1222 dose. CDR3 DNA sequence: TGTGCCACCAGCAGAGTTTTGGTGGAGCGTAACAATGAGCAGTTCTTC. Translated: CATSRVLVERNNEQFF.